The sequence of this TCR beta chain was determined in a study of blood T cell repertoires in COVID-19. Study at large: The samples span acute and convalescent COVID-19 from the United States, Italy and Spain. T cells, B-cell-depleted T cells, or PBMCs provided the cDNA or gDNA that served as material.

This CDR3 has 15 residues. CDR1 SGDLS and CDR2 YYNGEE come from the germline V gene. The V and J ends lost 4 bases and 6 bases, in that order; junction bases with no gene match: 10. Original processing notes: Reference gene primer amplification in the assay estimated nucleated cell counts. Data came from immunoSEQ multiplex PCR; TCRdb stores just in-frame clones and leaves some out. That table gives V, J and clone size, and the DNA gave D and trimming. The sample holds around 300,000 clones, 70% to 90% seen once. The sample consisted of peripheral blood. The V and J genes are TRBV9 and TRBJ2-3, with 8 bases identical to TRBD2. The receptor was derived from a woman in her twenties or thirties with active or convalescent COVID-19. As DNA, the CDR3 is TGTGCCAGCAGCTTAGGACTAGCTTCCATTGATACGCAGTATTTT. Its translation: CASSLGLASIDTQYF.